This T cell receptor (beta chain) is from a study of cytomegalovirus exposure and HLA in healthy donors. From germline, CDR1 is KGHSH and CDR2 LQKENI. Trimming shortened V by 3 bases and J by 4 bases, and 9 bases separated the two germline ends. This CDR3 spans 13 amino acids. The PCR was carried out with 60 Vbeta primers and 13 Jbeta primers. The table came from immunoSEQ multiplex PCR; TCRdb's copy has only in-frame clones and leaves some out. The sample consists of more than 95,000 clones, about 13% of them appearing once. This clone has only a few counts. J is TRBJ2-5 and V is TRBV18; D perhaps matches TRBD2 (6 bases). This clonotype was sampled from a man aged 40-55 years in good health and CMV-seropositive. Material: PBMCs. The CDR3 loop is CASSPFGGETQYF. CDR3 sequence (DNA): TGTGCCAGCTCACCTTTCGGGGGAGAGACCCAGTACTTC.